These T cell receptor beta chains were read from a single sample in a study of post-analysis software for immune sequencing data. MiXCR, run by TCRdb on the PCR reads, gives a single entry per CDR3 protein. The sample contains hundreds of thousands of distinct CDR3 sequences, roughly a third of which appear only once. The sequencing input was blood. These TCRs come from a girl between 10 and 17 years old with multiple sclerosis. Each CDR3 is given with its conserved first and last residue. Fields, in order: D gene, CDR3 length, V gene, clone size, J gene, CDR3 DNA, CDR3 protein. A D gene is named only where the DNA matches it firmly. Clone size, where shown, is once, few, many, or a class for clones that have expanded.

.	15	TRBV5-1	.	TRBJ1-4	TGCGCCAGCAGCTTTGTTCCAGGGACTAATGAAAAACTGTTTTTT	CASSFVPGTNEKLFF
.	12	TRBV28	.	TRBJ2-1	TGTGCCAGCTATGATTCCGGGATCCGGGAGTTCTTC	CASYDSGIREFF
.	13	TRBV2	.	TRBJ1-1	TGTGCCAGCAGGGAAGACACGAACACTGAAGCTTTCTTT	CASREDTNTEAFF
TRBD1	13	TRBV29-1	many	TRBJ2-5	TGCAGCGTTCAACAGGGGGGTTGGGAGACCCAGTACTTC	CSVQQGGWETQYF
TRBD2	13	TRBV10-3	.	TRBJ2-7	TGTGCCATCAGTCCGGGACTATTCTATGAGCAGTACTTC	CAISPGLFYEQYF
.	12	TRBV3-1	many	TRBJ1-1	TGTGCCAGCAGTAGGGTGAACACTGAAGCTTTCTTT	CASSRVNTEAFF
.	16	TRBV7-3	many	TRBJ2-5	TGTGCCAGCAGCTTAGGCGTCAGGGGGGTCCAAGAGACCCAGTACTTC	CASSLGVRGVQETQYF
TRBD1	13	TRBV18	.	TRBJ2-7	TGTGCCAGCTCACCGGGACAGGACGGCGAGCAGTACTTC	CASSPGQDGEQYF
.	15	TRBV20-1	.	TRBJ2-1	TGCAGTGCTAGAGAGTACCCTGTCTCCTACAATGAGCAGTTCTTC	CSAREYPVSYNEQFF
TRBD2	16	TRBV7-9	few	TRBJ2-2	TGTGCCAGCAGCCCCTCCCGGGGGGGCTTCACCGGGGAGCTGTTTTTT	CASSPSRGGFTGELFF
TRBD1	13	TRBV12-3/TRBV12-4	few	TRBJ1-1	TGTGCCAGCAGTCCGACTAGACAGGGTGAAGCTTTCTTT	CASSPTRQGEAFF
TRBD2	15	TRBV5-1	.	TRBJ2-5	TGCGCCAGCAGCTGCGGAGCGGGGGGGCAGGAGACCCAGTACTTC	CASSCGAGGQETQYF
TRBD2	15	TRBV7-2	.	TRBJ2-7	TGTGCCAGCAGTTATGGACTAGCATTCTCCTACGAGCAGTACTTC	CASSYGLAFSYEQYF
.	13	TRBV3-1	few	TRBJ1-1	TGTGCCAGCAGAGGGTCTTGGAACACTGAAGCTTTCTTT	CASRGSWNTEAFF
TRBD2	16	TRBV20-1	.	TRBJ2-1	TGCAGTGCCCACGAGGGACTAGCGGGGGGCCCTGGAATCGAGTTCTTC	CSAHEGLAGGPGIEFF
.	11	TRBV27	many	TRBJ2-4	TGTGCCACCGGAAGTAGGGACATTCAGTACTTC	CATGSRDIQYF
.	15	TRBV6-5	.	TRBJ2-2	TGTGCCAACAGTCCGAGAACACGGAACACCGGGGAGCTGTTTTTT	CANSPRTRNTGELFF
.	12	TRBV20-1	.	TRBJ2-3	TGCAGTGGCGCGGGGTCAGGAGATACGCAGTATTTT	CSGAGSGDTQYF
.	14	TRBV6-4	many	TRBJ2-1	TGTGCCAGCAGTGACTCGTGGAAGTCCCATGAGCAGTTCTTC	CASSDSWKSHEQFF
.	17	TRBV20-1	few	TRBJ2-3	TGCAGTGCCAGGGGCGCGGGAGTCTTCCAGAGCACAGATACGCAGTATTTT	CSARGAGVFQSTDTQYF
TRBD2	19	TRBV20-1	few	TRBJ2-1	TGCAGTGCTAGAGAACGTACTCCTGTCACTAGCGGCACCCCTAATGAGCAGTTCTTC	CSARERTPVTSGTPNEQFF
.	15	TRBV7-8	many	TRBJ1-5	TGTGCCAGCAGCTTAGGGGGAAGTAGCAATCAGCCCCAGCATTTT	CASSLGGSSNQPQHF
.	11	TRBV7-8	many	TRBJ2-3	TGTGCCAGCAGCTTAGTGGGATCGCAGTATTTT	CASSLVGSQYF
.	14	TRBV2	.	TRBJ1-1	TGTGCCAGCACGGCGGGCAGCAGAAACACTGAAGCTTTCTTT	CASTAGSRNTEAFF
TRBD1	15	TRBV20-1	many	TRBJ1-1	TGCAGTGCTGGGCGGGACAGGGGAAGGAACACTGAAGCTTTCTTT	CSAGRDRGRNTEAFF
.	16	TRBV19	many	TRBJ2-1	TGTGCCAGTAGTATTACTTCTAGGAGCTCCTACAATGAGCAGTTCTTC	CASSITSRSSYNEQFF
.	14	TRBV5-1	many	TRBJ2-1	TGCGCCAGCAGCTTCGATCCCGTCGGAAATGAGCAGTTCTTC	CASSFDPVGNEQFF